What follows describes a single T cell receptor (beta chain). Its matching antigen is unknown. Trimming pared 0 bases from V and 2 bases from J, leaving 12 bases between. Germline values: CDR1 SGDLS, CDR2 YYNGEE. This CDR3 contains 15 residues. This specimen belongs to a study of T cell responses to AZD1222 COVID-19 vaccine. The data were produced by immunoSEQ multiplex PCR, yet TCRdb's version contains in-frame clones alone and is incomplete. The data hold 84,000 or so clones, with 88% observed a single time. Study conclusions and caveats: CD4 TCRs covered the whole spike, strongest at regions 160-218 and 743-854.

The sequenced sample was peripheral blood, obtained on day 0 of MenACWY control vaccination. The J gene is TRBJ2-7, the V gene TRBV9; perhaps D is TRBD1 or TRBD2 (6 bases each). The clonotype originates from an adult in good health. The CDR3: CASSVGPGEAYEQYF. CDR3 DNA: TGTGCCAGCAGCGTAGGACCAGGGGAGGCCTACGAGCAGTACTTC.